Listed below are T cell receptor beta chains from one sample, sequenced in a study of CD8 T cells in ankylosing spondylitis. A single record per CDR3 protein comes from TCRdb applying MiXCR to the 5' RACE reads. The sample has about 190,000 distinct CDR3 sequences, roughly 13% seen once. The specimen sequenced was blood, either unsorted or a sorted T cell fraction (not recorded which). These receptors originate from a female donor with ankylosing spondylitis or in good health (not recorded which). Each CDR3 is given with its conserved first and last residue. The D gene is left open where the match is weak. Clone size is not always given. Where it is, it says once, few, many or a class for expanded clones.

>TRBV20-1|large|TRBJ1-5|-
TGCAGTGCTAGAGGAGACTATAGCAATCAGCCCCAGCATTTT
CSARGDYSNQPQHF
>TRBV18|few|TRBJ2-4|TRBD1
TGTGCCAGCTCACCGGCCCAGGGGGCCCAAAACATTCAGTACTTC
CASSPAQGAQNIQYF
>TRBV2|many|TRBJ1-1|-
TGTGCCAGCGCGCCCTGGTCCACTGAAGCTTTCTTT
CASAPWSTEAFF
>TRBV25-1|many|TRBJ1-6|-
TGTGCCAGCAGTGAATCCTCATTTGGGGCGGAGGCCCTCCACTTT
CASSESSFGAEALHF
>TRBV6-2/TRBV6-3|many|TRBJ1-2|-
TGTGCCAGCAGCCAGGGTCACGGCTACACCTTC
CASSQGHGYTF
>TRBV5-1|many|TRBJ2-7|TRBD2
TGCGCCAGCAGCCCAGGACTAGCGGGGCTCTACGAGCAGTACTTC
CASSPGLAGLYEQYF
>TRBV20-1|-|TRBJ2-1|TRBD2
TGCAGTGTTGACTTCCCGGGACTAGAGTACAATGAGCAGTTCTTC
CSVDFPGLEYNEQFF
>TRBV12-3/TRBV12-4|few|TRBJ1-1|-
TGTGCCAGCAGTTTGAGTAAGGCGGACACTGAAGCTTTCTTT
CASSLSKADTEAFF
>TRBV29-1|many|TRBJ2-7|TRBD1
TGCAGCGCCATGAAGGGGGCCTGGGAGCAGTACTTC
CSAMKGAWEQYF
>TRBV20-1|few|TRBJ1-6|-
TGCAGTGCTAAAACCGGGACCGCTGATTCACCCCTCCACTTT
CSAKTGTADSPLHF